This is a list of T cell receptor beta chains from one sample in a study of T-cell reconstitution after alpha-beta-depleted transplantation in children. MiXCR, applied by TCRdb to the PCR reads, yields one record per CDR3 protein. The repertoire holds around 100,000 distinct CDR3 sequences, with under 9% as singletons. Sequences were derived from PBMCs, sampled before TCRalphabeta/CD19-depleted stem cell transplant. These receptor sequences come from a boy between 2 and 10 years old with acute lymphoblastic leukemia, due to receive a stem cell transplant. Both conserved end residues are trimmed from each CDR3. Each record gives: V gene, J gene, CDR3 protein.

TRBV23-1	TRBJ1-4	ASSQRDPGQTNEKLF
TRBV4-3	TRBJ1-4	ASSWDRGAANEKLF
TRBV12-3/TRBV12-4	TRBJ2-2	ASSSRGGTGELF
TRBV20-1	TRBJ2-1	SARPGGLIYNEQF
TRBV7-9	TRBJ2-7	ASSPRAAYEQY
TRBV5-1	TRBJ1-2	ASSLNEYYGYT
TRBV12-3/TRBV12-4	TRBJ2-1	ASSFRGFDEQF
TRBV7-2	TRBJ2-7	ASSLEQLEQY
TRBV2	TRBJ2-7	ASSLDRGSSYEQY
TRBV6-1	TRBJ2-4	ASLSRGEGAKNIQY
TRBV18	TRBJ1-1	ASSPTHTEAF
TRBV25-1	TRBJ2-1	ASSGGPGQGRNEQF
TRBV7-8	TRBJ2-7	ASSLARRTYEQY
TRBV9	TRBJ2-1	ASSAGTRSYNEQF
TRBV6-1	TRBJ1-6	ASRPTSDRLNSPLH
TRBV20-1	TRBJ1-5	SAQGASNQPQH
TRBV7-9	TRBJ2-2	ASRHGTPNTGELF
TRBV27	TRBJ1-2	ASSLGGPSALGGYGYT
TRBV4-1	TRBJ1-2	ASSPVGGSYGYT
TRBV20-1	TRBJ1-1	SAPTPGETEAF
TRBV9	TRBJ2-1	ASSKSSGGYQNEQF
TRBV5-1	TRBJ2-1	ASSLAVGLSGNEQF
TRBV20-1	TRBJ1-5	SARNSNQPQH
TRBV20-1	TRBJ2-5	CARDLQGQSEETQY
TRBV7-9	TRBJ2-7	ASSPPGPYEQY
TRBV6-1	TRBJ2-2	ATLSAGELF
TRBV7-2	TRBJ2-3	ASHPGTGGTDTQY
TRBV5-1	TRBJ2-1	ASSFGDRAFVHEQF
TRBV28	TRBJ2-1	ASSLFSGGAGEQF
TRBV7-8	TRBJ1-4	ASSLKEGIGEKLF
TRBV27	TRBJ1-1	ASSLRAPNTEAF
TRBV20-1	TRBJ1-1	SARVDREGTEAF
TRBV6-5	TRBJ1-2	ASSYPYSDRNYGYT
TRBV9	TRBJ2-2	ASSRIGATNTGELF
TRBV2	TRBJ2-7	ASSEARGYEQY
TRBV20-1	TRBJ2-3	SAFRGNTDTQY
TRBV9	TRBJ2-7	ASSVGDGDTYEQY
TRBV9	TRBJ2-5	ASTILYEILLGKATQY
TRBV6-1	TRBJ2-7	ASNRAGSYEQY
TRBV13	TRBJ1-2	ASSSRSNPGYGYT
TRBV6-1	TRBJ1-1	ASSGTFLNTEAF
TRBV6-5	TRBJ2-2	ASVISPGSNTGELF
TRBV7-9	TRBJ2-7	ASSNAAGYEQY
TRBV2	TRBJ1-1	ASISGTGEGVGEAF
TRBV25-1	TRBJ2-1	ASSFGRTSGGATYNEQF
TRBV24-1	TRBJ1-1	ATTSRTGEWNTEAF
TRBV4-1	TRBJ1-5	ASSLRAREYSNQPQH
TRBV20-1	TRBJ2-5	SARITTSGEETQY
TRBV5-1	TRBJ2-3	ASSLVLAGGGDTQY
TRBV5-1	TRBJ1-1	ASSSSPQRDTEAF
TRBV20-1	TRBJ2-7	SARSRGRSSYEQY
TRBV6-6	TRBJ2-2	ATLRQEGELF
TRBV5-1	TRBJ2-7	ASSHLGTGGNEQY
TRBV7-2	TRBJ2-2	ASSLALVAGELF